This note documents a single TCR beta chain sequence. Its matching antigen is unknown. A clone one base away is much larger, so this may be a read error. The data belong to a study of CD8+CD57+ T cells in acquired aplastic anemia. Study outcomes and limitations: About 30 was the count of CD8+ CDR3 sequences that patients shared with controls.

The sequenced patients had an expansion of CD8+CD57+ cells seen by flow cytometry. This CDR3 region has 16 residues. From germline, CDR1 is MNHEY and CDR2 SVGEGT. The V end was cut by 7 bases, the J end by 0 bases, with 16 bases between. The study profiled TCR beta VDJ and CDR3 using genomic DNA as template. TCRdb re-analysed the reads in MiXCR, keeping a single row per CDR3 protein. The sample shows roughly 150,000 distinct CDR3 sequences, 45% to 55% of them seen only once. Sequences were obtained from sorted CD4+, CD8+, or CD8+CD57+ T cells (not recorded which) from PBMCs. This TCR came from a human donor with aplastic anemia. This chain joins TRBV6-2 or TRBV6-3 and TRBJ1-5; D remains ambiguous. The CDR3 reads CASTRQAQNSNQPQHF. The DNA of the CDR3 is TGTGCCAGCACGAGGCAGGCGCAGAATAGCAATCAGCCCCAGCATTTT.